This T cell receptor (beta chain) originates from a study of shared T cell receptors in the human thymus. The repertoire was sequenced with immunoSEQ multiplex PCR; TCRdb's copy has only in-frame clones and lacks some. The table shows hundreds of thousands of clones, with 87% occurring only once. The CDR3 has 12 amino acids. Germline values: CDR1 SGHNT, CDR2 YYREEE (reference sequence). The V and J ends lost 0 bases and 6 bases respectively, with 7 bases between them. The same sample was also studied in work on human thymus T cells. That source reports: Resections that were taken during corrective heart surgery supplied the thymus tissue.

The specimen was thymocytes. The sequence derives from a boy in the first two years of life with a congenital heart defect. The V call is TRBV5-4, the J call TRBJ2-7, with no clear D. The CDR3 bases are TGTGCCAGCAGCTTGGACCTATTCGAGCAGTACTTC. Translating gives CASSLDLFEQYF.